The sequence of this TCR beta chain was determined in a study of identical twins. Germline lookup yields CDR1 KGHDR and CDR2 SFDVKD. The germline V and J ends were trimmed by 7 bases and 0 bases, with 7 bases remaining between them. The length of the CDR3 is 13 residues. TCRdb called the 5' RACE reads again in MiXCR, with one record for every CDR3 protein. The repertoire has 510,000 or so distinct CDR3 sequences, about 16% of them found once; the top ten carry 0.44%. This clonotype was seen many times. Antigen: not known. Study-wide results and limits: The study found weaker excess twin sharing in beta out-of-frame sequences. Models, which agreed with sharing between unrelated individuals, nonetheless underestimated the out-of-frame TCR alpha sharing seen in monozygotic twins.

Each donor (without exception) was a healthy Caucasian. These data were also reused for a study on yellow fever vaccine responses in identical twins.

The sequenced sample consisted of CD4+ T cells sorted from blood. The receptor comes from a woman between 18 and 29 years old in good health. The chain recombines TRBV24-1 with TRBJ2-3; no reliable D call. The chain's CDR3 is CATSGGSTDTQYF. Written as DNA, the CDR3 is TGTGCCACCAGCGGCGGTAGCACAGATACGCAGTATTTT.